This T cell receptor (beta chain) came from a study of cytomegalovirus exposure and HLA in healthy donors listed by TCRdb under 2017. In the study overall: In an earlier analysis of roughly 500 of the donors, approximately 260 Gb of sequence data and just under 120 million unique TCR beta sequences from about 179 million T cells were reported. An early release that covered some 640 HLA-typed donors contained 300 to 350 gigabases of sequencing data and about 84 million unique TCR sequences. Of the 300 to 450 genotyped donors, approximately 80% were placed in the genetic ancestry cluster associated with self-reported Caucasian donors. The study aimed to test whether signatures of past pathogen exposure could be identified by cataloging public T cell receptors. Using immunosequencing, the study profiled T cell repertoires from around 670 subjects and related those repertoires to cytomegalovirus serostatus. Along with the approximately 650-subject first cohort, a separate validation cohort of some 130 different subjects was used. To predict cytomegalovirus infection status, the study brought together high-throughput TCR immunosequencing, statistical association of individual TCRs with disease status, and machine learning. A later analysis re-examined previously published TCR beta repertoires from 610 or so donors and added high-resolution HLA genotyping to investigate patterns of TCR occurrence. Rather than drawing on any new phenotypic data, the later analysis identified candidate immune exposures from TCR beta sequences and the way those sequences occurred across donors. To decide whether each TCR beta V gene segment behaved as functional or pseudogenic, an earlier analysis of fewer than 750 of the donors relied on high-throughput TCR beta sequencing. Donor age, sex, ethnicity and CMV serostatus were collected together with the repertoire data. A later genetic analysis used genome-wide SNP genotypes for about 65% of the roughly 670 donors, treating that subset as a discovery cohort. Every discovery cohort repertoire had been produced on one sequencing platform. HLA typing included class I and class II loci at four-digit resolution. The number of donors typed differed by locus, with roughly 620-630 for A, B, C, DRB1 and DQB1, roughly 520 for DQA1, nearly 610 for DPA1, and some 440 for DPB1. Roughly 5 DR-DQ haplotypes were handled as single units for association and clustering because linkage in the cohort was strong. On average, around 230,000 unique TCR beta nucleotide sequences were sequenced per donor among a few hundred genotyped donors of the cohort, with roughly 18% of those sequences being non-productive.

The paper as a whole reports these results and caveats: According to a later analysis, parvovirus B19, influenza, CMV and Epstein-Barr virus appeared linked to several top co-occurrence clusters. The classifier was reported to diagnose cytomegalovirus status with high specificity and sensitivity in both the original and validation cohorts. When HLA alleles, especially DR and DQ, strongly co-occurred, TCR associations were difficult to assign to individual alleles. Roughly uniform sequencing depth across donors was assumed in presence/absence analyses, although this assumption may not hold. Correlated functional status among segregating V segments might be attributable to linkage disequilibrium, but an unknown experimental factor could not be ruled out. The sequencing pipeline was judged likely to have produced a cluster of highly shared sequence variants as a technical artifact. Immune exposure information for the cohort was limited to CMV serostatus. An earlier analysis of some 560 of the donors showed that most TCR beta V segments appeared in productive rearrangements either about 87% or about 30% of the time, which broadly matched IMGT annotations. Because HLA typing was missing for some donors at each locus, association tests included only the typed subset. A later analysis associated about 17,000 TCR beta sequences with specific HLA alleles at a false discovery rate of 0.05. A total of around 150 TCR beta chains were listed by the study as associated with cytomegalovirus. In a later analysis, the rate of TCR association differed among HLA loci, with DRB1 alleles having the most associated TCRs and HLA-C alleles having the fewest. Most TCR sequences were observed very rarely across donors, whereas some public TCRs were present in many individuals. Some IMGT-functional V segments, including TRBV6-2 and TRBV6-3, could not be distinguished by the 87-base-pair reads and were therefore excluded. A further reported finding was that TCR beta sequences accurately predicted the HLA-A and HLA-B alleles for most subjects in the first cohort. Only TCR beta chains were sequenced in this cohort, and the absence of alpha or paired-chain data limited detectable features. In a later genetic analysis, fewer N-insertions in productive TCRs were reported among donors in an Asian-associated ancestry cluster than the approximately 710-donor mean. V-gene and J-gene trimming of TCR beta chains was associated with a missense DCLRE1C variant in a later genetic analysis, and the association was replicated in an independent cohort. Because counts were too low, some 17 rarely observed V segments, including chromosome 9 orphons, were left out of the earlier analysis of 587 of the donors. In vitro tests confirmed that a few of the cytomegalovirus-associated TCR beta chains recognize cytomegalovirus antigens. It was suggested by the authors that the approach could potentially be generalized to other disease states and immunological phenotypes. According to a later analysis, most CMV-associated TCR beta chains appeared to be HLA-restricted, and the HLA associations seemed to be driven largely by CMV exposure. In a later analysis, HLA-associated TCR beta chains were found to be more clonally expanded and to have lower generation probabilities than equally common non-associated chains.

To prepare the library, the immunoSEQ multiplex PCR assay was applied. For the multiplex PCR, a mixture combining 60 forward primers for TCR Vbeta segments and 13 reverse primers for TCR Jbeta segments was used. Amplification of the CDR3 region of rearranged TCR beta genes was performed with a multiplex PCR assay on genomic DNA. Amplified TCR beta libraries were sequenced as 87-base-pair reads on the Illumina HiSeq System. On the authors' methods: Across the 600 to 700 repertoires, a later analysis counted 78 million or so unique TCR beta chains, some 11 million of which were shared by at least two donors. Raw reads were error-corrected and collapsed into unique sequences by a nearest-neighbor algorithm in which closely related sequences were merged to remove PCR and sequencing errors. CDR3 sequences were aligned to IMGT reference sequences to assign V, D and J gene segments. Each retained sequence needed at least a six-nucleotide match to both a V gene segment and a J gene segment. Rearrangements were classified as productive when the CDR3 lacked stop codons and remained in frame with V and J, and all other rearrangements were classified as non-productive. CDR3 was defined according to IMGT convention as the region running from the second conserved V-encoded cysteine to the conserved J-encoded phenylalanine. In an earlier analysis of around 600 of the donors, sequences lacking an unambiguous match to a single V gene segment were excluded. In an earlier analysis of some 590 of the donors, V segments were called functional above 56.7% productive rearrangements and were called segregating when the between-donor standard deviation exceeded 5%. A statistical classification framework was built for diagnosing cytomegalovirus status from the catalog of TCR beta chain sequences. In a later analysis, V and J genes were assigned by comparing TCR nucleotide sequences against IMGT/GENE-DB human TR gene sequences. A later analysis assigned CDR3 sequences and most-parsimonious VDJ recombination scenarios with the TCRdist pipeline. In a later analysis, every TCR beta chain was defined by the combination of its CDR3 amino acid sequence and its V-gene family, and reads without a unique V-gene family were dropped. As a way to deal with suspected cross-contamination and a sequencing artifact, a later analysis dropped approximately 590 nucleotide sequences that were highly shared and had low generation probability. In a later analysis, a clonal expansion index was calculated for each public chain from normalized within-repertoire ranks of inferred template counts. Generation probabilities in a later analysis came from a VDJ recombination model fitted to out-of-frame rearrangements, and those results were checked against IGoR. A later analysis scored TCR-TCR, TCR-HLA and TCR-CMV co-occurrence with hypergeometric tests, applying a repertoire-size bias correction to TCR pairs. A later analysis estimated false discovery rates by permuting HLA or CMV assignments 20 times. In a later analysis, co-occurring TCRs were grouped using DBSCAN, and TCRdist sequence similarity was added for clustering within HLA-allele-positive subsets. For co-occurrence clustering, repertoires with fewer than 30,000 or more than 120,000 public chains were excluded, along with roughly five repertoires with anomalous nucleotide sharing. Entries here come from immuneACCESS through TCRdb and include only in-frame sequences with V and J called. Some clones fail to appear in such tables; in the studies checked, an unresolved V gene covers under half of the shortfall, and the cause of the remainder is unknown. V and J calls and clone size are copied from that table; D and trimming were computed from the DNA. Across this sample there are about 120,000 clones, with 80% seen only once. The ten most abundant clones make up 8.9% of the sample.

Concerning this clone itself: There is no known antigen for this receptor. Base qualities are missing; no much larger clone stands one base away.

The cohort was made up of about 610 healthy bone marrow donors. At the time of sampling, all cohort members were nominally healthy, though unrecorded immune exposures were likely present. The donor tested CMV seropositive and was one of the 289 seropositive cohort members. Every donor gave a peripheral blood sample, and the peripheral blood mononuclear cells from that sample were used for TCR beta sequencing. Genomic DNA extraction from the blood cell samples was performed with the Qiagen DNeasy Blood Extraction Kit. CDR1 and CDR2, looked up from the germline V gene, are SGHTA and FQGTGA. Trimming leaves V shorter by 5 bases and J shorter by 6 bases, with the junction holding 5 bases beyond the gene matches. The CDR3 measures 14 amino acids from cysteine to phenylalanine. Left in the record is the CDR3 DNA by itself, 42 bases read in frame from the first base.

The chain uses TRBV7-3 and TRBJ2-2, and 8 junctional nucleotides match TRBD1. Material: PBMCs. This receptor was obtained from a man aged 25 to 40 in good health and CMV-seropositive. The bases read TGTGCCAGCAGCCAGGGACAGGTGCCCGGGGAGCTGTTTTTT. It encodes CASSQGQVPGELFF.